This T cell receptor beta chain is from a study of shared clonotypes between healthy human individuals. Study-wide results and caveats: Sampling covered blood only; tissue repertoires likely differ.

The V and J ends lost 4 bases and 0 bases, in that order; junction bases with no gene match: 6. CDR3 length: 17 residues. Germline V gene lookup returns CDR1 SGHVS and CDR2 FQNEAQ. Unsorted samples drew genomic DNA from tens of millions of PBMCs. Produced via immunoSEQ multiplex PCR; TCRdb's table is partial and in-frame only. The sample consists of about 480,000 clones, roughly 85% of them appearing once. Remarks on this clone: What it recognizes is unknown.

This sequence joins TRBV7-8 and TRBJ1-2; 12 bases align to TRBD1. The sequencing input was PBMCs. The source is a woman aged 40-49 years in good health. Some clones in this sample may be carry-over from other donors' samples. In nucleotides, the CDR3 is TGTGCCAGCAGCTCCGGGACAGGGGGCGGACCTAACTATGGCTACACCTTC. It translates to CASSSGTGGGPNYGYTF.